The 26 T cell receptor beta chains in this list originate from one sample, sequenced in a study of cytomegalovirus exposure and HLA in healthy donors. Sequencing was performed with immunoSEQ multiplex PCR; in TCRdb, only in-frame clones are kept and a portion is missing. The sample consists of hundreds of thousands of clones, about nine tenths of them appearing once. Sequenced material: PBMCs. Source of these receptors: a woman aged 18-29 years in good health and CMV-seronegative.

The V call is TRBV13, the J call TRBJ1-1, with a weak D call TRBD1 (6 bases). Trimming cost V 5 bases and J 0 bases, with 13 bases left between them. The CDR3 is 15 residues long. Germline V CDR1 and CDR2: PRHDT, FYEKMQ (reference sequence). CDR3 sequence reads: CASSPGVLMNTEAFF. In nucleotides, the CDR3 is TGTGCCAGCAGCCCAGGGGTCCTAATGAACACTGAAGCTTTCTTT. The whole variable domain, remainder taken from reference TRBV13 and TRBJ1-1, is AAGVIQSPRHLIKEKRETATLKCYPIPRHDTVYWYQQGPGQDPQFLISFYEKMQSDKGSIPDRFSAQQFSDYHSELNMSSLELGDSALYFCASSPGVLMNTEAFFGQGTRLTVV.

V is TRBV30 and J is TRBJ1-1; 10 nucleotides line up with TRBD1. CDR3 length equals 14 residues. J gave up 4 bases and V 2 bases, and 4 bases lay outside the gene matches. CDR1 and CDR2 (germline): GTSNPN, SVGIG (reference sequence). CDR3 residues: CAWSPGQGFTEAFF. The CDR3 DNA reads as TGTGCCTGGAGTCCGGGACAGGGGTTCACTGAAGCTTTCTTT. The full variable domain, its missing parts supplied by reference TRBV30 and TRBJ1-1, is SQTIHQWPATLVQPVGSPLSLECTVEGTSNPNLYWYRQAAGRGLQLLFYSVGIGQISSEVPQNLSASRPQDRQFILSSKKLLLSDSGFYLCAWSPGQGFTEAFFGQGTRLTVV.

This sequence joins TRBV9 and TRBJ2-6; 8 positions agree with TRBD1. The V gene end was trimmed by 2 bases and the J gene end by 0 bases; junction bases not matched to a gene: 10. The CDR3 sequence is 19 residues long. Germline V gives CDR1 SGDLS, CDR2 YYNGEE. The CDR3 nucleotides are TGTGCCAGCAGCGTGAGAAAGACAGGGGCCAACTCTGGGGCCAACGTCCTGACTTTC. It is translated as CASSVRKTGANSGANVLTF.

The V gene is TRBV18, the J gene TRBJ2-2, with D hard to call. Germline V gene data show CDR1 as KGHSH and CDR2 as LQKENI. The CDR3 is made up of 14 amino acids. Trimming shortened V by 5 bases and J by 0 bases, and 7 bases separated the two germline ends. The chain's CDR3 is CASSAYPNTGELFF. For the CDR3, the DNA is TGTGCCAGCTCAGCGTACCCGAACACCGGGGAGCTGTTTTTT.

This chain joins TRBV15 and TRBJ2-1; 7 nucleotides line up with TRBD2. Germline CDR1 and CDR2: LNHNV and YYDKDF (reference sequence). Losses at the gene ends were 2 bases for V and 6 bases for J; bases not matched to a gene: 13. This CDR3 has 17 residues. This chain's CDR3 is CATSRPRGTSVANEQFF. CDR3 bases: TGTGCCACCAGCAGACCCCGGGGAACTAGCGTCGCCAATGAGCAGTTCTTC.

In its sample, this clone was seen a few times. The gene calls are TRBV28 and TRBJ1-3, with a tentative D call TRBD1 (5 bases). Germline assignment: CDR1 MDHEN and CDR2 SYDVKM. Trimming shortened V by 6 bases and J by 5 bases, and 17 bases separated the two germline ends. This CDR3 is 15 amino acids long. In DNA, the CDR3 is TGTGCCAGCAGCATGATCGGCAGGGAACGAAACACCATATATTTT. Amino acids: CASSMIGRERNTIYF.

This clone is a singleton in its sample. The chain is built from TRBV11-2 and TRBJ2-7, with a weak D call TRBD1 (6 bases). CDR1 and CDR2 (germline): SGHAT, FQNNGV. CDR3 length: 12 amino acids. Trimming took off 5 bases at V and 4 bases at J, with 9 bases between the two ends. CDR3 sequence reads: CASSPGVYEQYF. For the CDR3, the DNA is TGTGCCAGCAGCCCAGGGGTTTACGAGCAGTACTTC.

The V gene is TRBV4-1, the J gene TRBJ2-3, with D hard to call. CDR1 is MGHRA and CDR2 is YSYEKL in the germline V gene. The CDR3 contains 15 residues. V was shortened by 1 base and J by 0 bases, with 8 bases between the two germline ends. CDR3 loop: CASSQVVSSTDTQYF. Written as DNA, the CDR3 is TGCGCCAGCAGCCAAGTTGTTTCTAGCACAGATACGCAGTATTTT.

V and J are TRBV7-9 and TRBJ2-1, with a possible D match to TRBD1 (5 bases). Per the germline V gene, CDR1 is SEHNR and CDR2 is FQNEAQ (reference sequence). V shed 5 bases and J shed 4 bases, with 9 bases lying between them. This CDR3 has 13 amino acids. The CDR3, as DNA: TGTGCCAGCAGCCTCGACAGTTACAATGAGCAGTTCTTC. Its translation: CASSLDSYNEQFF. The variable domain in full, completed from reference TRBV7-9 and TRBJ2-1, reads DTGVSQNPRHKITKRGQNVTFRCDPISEHNRLYWYRQTLGQGPEFLTYFQNEAQLEKSRLLSDRFSAERPKGSFSTLEIQRTEQGDSAMYLCASSLDSYNEQFFGPGTRLTVL.

This clone turned up a few times. The gene calls are TRBV27 and TRBJ1-2; the match to TRBD1 covers 7 bases. The germline CDR1 and CDR2 sequences are MNHEY and SMNVEV (reference sequence). V lost 9 bases to trimming and J lost 7 bases; unmatched junction nucleotides: 17. This CDR3 is built from 15 residues. CDR3 residues: CARPVRDSGSSGYTF. The CDR3 DNA reads TGTGCCAGGCCCGTCCGGGACAGCGGCTCGTCTGGCTACACCTTC.

The rearrangement links TRBV7-2 to TRBJ2-7; D possibly corresponds to TRBD2 (5 bases). The V and J ends lost 1 base and 0 bases respectively, with 13 bases between them. The CDR3 loop spans 16 amino acids. Germline V gene lookup returns CDR1 SGHTA and CDR2 FQGNSA. The chain's CDR3 is CASSLVWLASSYEQYF. CDR3 bases: TGTGCCAGCAGCTTAGTATGGCTAGCTAGCTCCTACGAGCAGTACTTC. The variable domain in full, with the rest retrieved from reference TRBV7-2 and TRBJ2-7, is GAGVSQSPSNKVTEKGKDVELRCDPISGHTALYWYRQSLGQGLEFLIYFQGNSAPDKSGLPSDRFSAERTGGSVSTLTIQRTQQEDSAVYLCASSLVWLASSYEQYFGPGTRLTVT.

The rearrangement links TRBV5-1 to TRBJ2-1; 9 bases fit TRBD2. The CDR3 runs 15 residues. Germline V gene sequence: CDR1 SGHRS, CDR2 YFSETQ. With 2 bases clipped from V and 4 bases from J, the junction kept 4 bases outside the gene matches. CDR3 region: CASSLSGGTYNEQFF. The CDR3 DNA reads TGCGCCAGCAGCTTAAGCGGGGGGACGTACAATGAGCAGTTCTTC.

This chain connects TRBV27 to TRBJ2-5; no firm D call. This CDR3 is built from 16 residues. Germline CDR1 and CDR2: MNHEY and SMNVEV (reference sequence). Trimming took off 2 bases at V and 2 bases at J, with 15 bases between the two ends. The CDR3 nucleotides read TGTGCCAGCAGTTTAAGCCCGGGTGCAGAGCAAGAGACCCAGTACTTC. It encodes CASSLSPGAEQETQYF.

The chain combines TRBV5-4 with TRBJ2-3; maybe TRBD2 (7 bases). In germline, CDR1 is SGHNT, CDR2 YYREEE (reference sequence). V gave up 7 bases and J gave up 1 base, with 31 bases separating them. This CDR3 is built from 20 residues. This CDR3 reads CASGRTVYGEGGPGTDTQYF. The CDR3, as DNA: TGTGCCAGCGGCAGGACGGTTTACGGGGAGGGGGGCCCCGGCACAGATACGCAGTATTTT. The full variable domain, its missing parts supplied by reference TRBV5-4 and TRBJ2-3, is ETGVTQSPTHLIKTRGQQVTLRCSSQSGHNTVSWYQQALGQGPQFIFQYYREEENGRGNFPPRFSGLQFPNYSSELNVNALELDDSALYLCASGRTVYGEGGPGTDTQYFGPGTRLTVL.

The rearrangement uses TRBV4-1 and TRBJ1-2, with D possibly TRBD1 on 6 matching bases. The CDR3 length is 15 residues. Trimming removed 0 bases from V and 4 bases from J, with 12 bases in between. Per the germline V gene, CDR1 is MGHRA and CDR2 is YSYEKL. The CDR3 bases are TGCGCCAGCAGCCAAGAAAGGACAGACTCCTATGGCTACACCTTC. Translating gives CASSQERTDSYGYTF.

The V and J genes are TRBV6-1 and TRBJ2-7; TRBD2 might be the D (6 bases). Germline CDR1 and CDR2: MNHNS and SASEGT. Trimming cost V 10 bases and J 3 bases, with 19 bases left between them. The CDR3 has 14 amino acids. CDR3 in DNA: TGTGCCACCAGCAGGAGGGAGGAAAACTACGAGCAGTACTTC. The encoded protein is CATSRREENYEQYF.

The DNA for the CDR3 is TGCGCCAACGAGGACATGCTTGGCTACACCTTC. It codes for CANEDMLGYTF. The chain recombines TRBV10-1 with TRBJ1-2; TRBD1 is a possible D gene (5 bases). The CDR3 loop spans 11 amino acids. From germline, CDR1 is WNHNN and CDR2 SYGVQD (reference sequence). With 10 bases removed from V and 7 bases from J, the gap between germline ends came to 13 bases.

The V and J genes are TRBV28 and TRBJ2-1; D ambiguous. Per the germline V gene, CDR1 is MDHEN and CDR2 is SYDVKM. CDR3 length: 15 residues. V was trimmed by 1 base and J by 6 bases, leaving 13 bases between them. CDR3 sequence reads: CASSLSSIFRNEQFF. CDR3 nucleotide sequence: TGTGCCAGCAGTTTATCAAGCATATTCCGCAATGAGCAGTTCTTC.

This chain uses TRBV27 with TRBJ2-3, with TRBD1 as a possible D gene (6 bases). Trimming removed 5 bases at V and 2 bases at J, with 17 bases between. Germline V lookup: CDR1 MNHEY, CDR2 SMNVEV (reference sequence). This CDR3 spans 16 amino acids. CDR3: CASSILETGLTDTQYF. In DNA, the CDR3 is TGTGCCAGCAGTATCCTTGAGACAGGACTCACAGATACGCAGTATTTT.

The chain combines TRBV28 with TRBJ2-7; the D is unclear. Germline V gene sequence: CDR1 MDHEN, CDR2 SYDVKM. Between the trimmed V and J ends, which lost 1 base and 1 base, there was a span of 8 bases. The CDR3 spans 14 residues. The CDR3 region has the DNA TGTGCCAGCAGTTTATATGGCGGTTCCTACGAGCAGTACTTC. Its protein product is CASSLYGGSYEQYF.

The genes are TRBV7-9 and TRBJ1-1; D unresolved. The CDR3 totals 15 residues. Trimming left V 4 bases short and J 0 bases short, with 12 bases between. The germline gives CDR1 SEHNR, CDR2 FQNEAQ (reference sequence). This CDR3 is CASSSPQKLNTEAFF. CDR3 nucleotide sequence: TGTGCCAGCAGCTCCCCACAGAAACTGAACACTGAAGCTTTCTTT.

J is TRBJ1-1 and V is TRBV28; 8 positions agree with TRBD1. With V trimmed by 4 bases and J by 2 bases, 9 bases remained unmatched. Germline V gene data show CDR1 as MDHEN and CDR2 as SYDVKM. The CDR3 length is 16 residues. CDR3 nucleotide sequence: TGTGCCAGCAGTTCCCCGGGACAGGCCCTTAACACTGAAGCTTTCTTT. Residues: CASSSPGQALNTEAFF.

The CDR3 sequence: CANLPSGHCSYNEQFF. CDR3 nucleotide sequence: TGCGCCAACCTACCTAGCGGGCACTGCTCCTACAATGAGCAGTTCTTC. V usage is TRBV10-1 and J usage is TRBJ2-1, with 8 bases fitting TRBD2. The germline V gene encodes CDR1 WNHNN and CDR2 SYGVQD (reference sequence). The CDR3 is 16 residues long. V shed 10 bases and J 0 bases; nucleotides not matched to a gene: 11.

The CDR3 DNA sequence: TGTGCCAGCAGTTTGAGCCAGGGTGTATCGAATACGCAGTATTTT. Its protein product is CASSLSQGVSNTQYF. The J gene is TRBJ2-3, the V gene TRBV28; maybe TRBD1 (5 bases). Per the germline V gene, CDR1 is MDHEN and CDR2 is SYDVKM. With 3 bases removed from V and 7 bases from J, the gap between germline ends came to 17 bases. The CDR3 contains 15 residues.

This chain links TRBV30 with TRBJ1-2; 8 bases match TRBD1. The trim removed 1 base at V and 2 bases at J, leaving 6 bases unmatched. There are 15 residues in the CDR3. CDR1 GTSNPN and CDR2 SVGIG come from the germline V gene (reference sequence). DNA of the CDR3: TGTGCCTGGAGTGCAAAGGACAGGGCAAACTATGGCTACACCTTC. This gives the protein CAWSAKDRANYGYTF.

This chain joins TRBV7-6 and TRBJ1-3; D uncertain. In germline, CDR1 is SGHVS, CDR2 FNYEAQ. V lost 1 base and J 4 bases, leaving 5 bases between the germline ends. The CDR3 runs 13 residues. This CDR3 is CASSLVQGNTIYF. DNA for the CDR3: TGTGCCAGCAGCTTAGTTCAGGGAAACACCATATATTTT.